This entry lists 13 T cell receptor beta chains sequenced from one sample in a study of shared clonotypes between healthy human individuals. The method was immunoSEQ multiplex PCR; TCRdb's version includes in-frame clones alone and lacks a portion of them. In the table there are under 2,500,000 clones, around 95% of which are singletons. The sequenced material came from naive CD4+ T cells sorted from blood. The sample's subset: CD45RA+ positively selected. These receptors were collected from a man between 18 and 29 years old in good health.

V usage is TRBV18 and J usage is TRBJ1-1, with D perhaps TRBD1 (6 bases). V shed 1 base and J shed 0 bases, with 9 bases lying between them. The CDR3 runs 15 residues. Germline loops: CDR1 KGHSH, CDR2 LQKENI. The CDR3 spells CASSPQQGLNTEAFF. Written as DNA, the CDR3 is TGTGCCAGCTCACCACAACAGGGTTTGAACACTGAAGCTTTCTTT.

V is TRBV6-6 and J is TRBJ1-2, with 9 bases identical to TRBD1. The germline V gene has CDR1 MNHNY and CDR2 SVGAGI (reference sequence). The CDR3 is 13 residues long. Trimming removed 6 bases from V and 8 bases from J; junction bases left unmatched: 7. CDR3 DNA: TGTGCCAGCAGGGACAGGGGACCCGGGGGCTACACCTTC. It is translated as CASRDRGPGGYTF.

Worth noting for this clone: Distinct nucleotide sequences in the sample also encode this CDR3. The CDR3 here is CASSLAGIEQYF. As DNA, the CDR3 is TGCGCCAGCAGCTTGGCGGGGATTGAGCAGTACTTC. The V gene is TRBV5-1, the J gene TRBJ2-7; weak D call: TRBD2 (5 bases). V lost 0 bases to trimming and J lost 7 bases, with 8 bases between them. The germline CDR1 and CDR2 sequences are SGHRS and YFSETQ. This CDR3 has 12 amino acids.

The chain combines TRBV4-3 with TRBJ2-2; no clear D. CDR3 length: 16 amino acids. Trimming pared 0 bases from V and 1 base from J, leaving 9 bases between. Germline V CDR1 and CDR2: LGHNA, YSLEER. The CDR3 reads CASSQEAEQNTGELFF. Here the CDR3 DNA reads TGCGCCAGCAGCCAAGAGGCGGAGCAGAACACCGGGGAGCTGTTTTTT.

This chain links TRBV2 with TRBJ2-4; D is unclear. The length of the CDR3 is 14 residues. Germline V gene lookup returns CDR1 SNHLY and CDR2 FYNNEI. The ends were cut back, 2 bases at V and 8 bases at J, with 13 bases in the middle. The chain's CDR3 is CASSEWSPRDIQYF. CDR3 bases: TGTGCCAGCAGTGAATGGTCACCCCGCGACATTCAGTACTTC.

The rearrangement joins TRBV7-2 to TRBJ2-5; D remains unclear. With 1 base removed from V and 4 bases from J, the gap between germline ends came to 7 bases. This CDR3 contains 13 residues. Germline V gene lookup returns CDR1 SGHTA and CDR2 FQGNSA. Here the CDR3 reads CASSLGVGETQYF. The CDR3 DNA follows: TGTGCCAGCAGCTTAGGAGTCGGAGAGACCCAGTACTTC.

This clone was seen once. This chain joins TRBV2 and TRBJ2-1; possible D gene TRBD2, 6 bases. Germline lookup yields CDR1 SNHLY and CDR2 FYNNEI. This CDR3 comprises 15 residues. V dropped 2 bases and J dropped 7 bases, with 15 bases sitting between them. CDR3 protein: CASSESSGVLNEQFF. The CDR3 nucleotides are TGTGCCAGCAGTGAATCATCGGGAGTATTGAATGAGCAGTTCTTC.

This CDR3 reads CASSSRLAGQETQYF. Written as DNA, the CDR3 is TGTGCCAGCAGCTCCCGACTAGCTGGTCAAGAGACCCAGTACTTC. The chain is built from TRBV11-3 and TRBJ2-5; 7 nucleotides agree with TRBD2. With V trimmed by 4 bases and J by 2 bases, 7 bases remained unmatched. The CDR3 is made up of 15 amino acids. Germline V lookup: CDR1 SGHNT, CDR2 YENEEA.

The count of this clone is one. The chain links TRBV18 to TRBJ2-4; TRBD2 aligns across 11 bases. Per the germline V gene, CDR1 is KGHSH and CDR2 is LQKENI. The CDR3 length is 18 residues. With V trimmed by 6 bases and J by 5 bases, 15 bases remained unmatched. The CDR3 DNA reads as TGTGCCAGCTCCCCGGTCCTAGCGGGAGGAGGGGCCCAAAACATTCAGTACTTC. It yields the protein CASSPVLAGGGAQNIQYF.

The DNA for the CDR3 is TGTGCCAGCCCTCTCTTTGGCGAGGGGGTTTCCTACGAGCAGTACTTC. Amino acids: CASPLFGEGVSYEQYF. V is TRBV21-1 and J is TRBJ2-7; the table's D gene call, TRBD1, was not cross checked with the DNA. TRBV21-1 is a pseudogene locus. This CDR3 has 16 residues.

The chain has TRBV19 and TRBJ2-7; D might be TRBD1 or TRBD2, each matching 5 bases. The CDR3 is 15 amino acids. Trimming pared 5 bases from V and 3 bases from J, leaving 17 bases between. Looked up from germline, CDR1 is LNHDA and CDR2 is SQIVND (reference sequence). Written as DNA, the CDR3 is TGTGCCAGTAGTCCGGGACCGGGGATCTACTACGAGCAGTACTTC. Translating it yields CASSPGPGIYYEQYF.

The gene calls are TRBV30 and TRBJ2-3, with D uncertain. V dropped 2 bases and J dropped 9 bases, with 9 bases sitting between them. Germline lookup yields CDR1 GTSNPN and CDR2 SVGIG (reference sequence). This CDR3 comprises 11 residues. The CDR3 loop is CAWSPDETQYF. For the CDR3, the DNA is TGTGCCTGGAGTCCAGATGAGACGCAGTATTTT.

A single count supports this clone. This chain connects TRBV28 to TRBJ2-7, with TRBD2 identical over 9 bases. The CDR3 spans 15 residues. Trimming took 7 bases from V and 3 from J; bases not matched to a gene: 10. Looked up from germline, CDR1 is MDHEN and CDR2 is SYDVKM. This CDR3 reads CASTVRGGAHYEQYF. The CDR3 nucleotides are TGTGCCAGCACCGTGCGGGGGGGGGCCCACTACGAGCAGTACTTC.